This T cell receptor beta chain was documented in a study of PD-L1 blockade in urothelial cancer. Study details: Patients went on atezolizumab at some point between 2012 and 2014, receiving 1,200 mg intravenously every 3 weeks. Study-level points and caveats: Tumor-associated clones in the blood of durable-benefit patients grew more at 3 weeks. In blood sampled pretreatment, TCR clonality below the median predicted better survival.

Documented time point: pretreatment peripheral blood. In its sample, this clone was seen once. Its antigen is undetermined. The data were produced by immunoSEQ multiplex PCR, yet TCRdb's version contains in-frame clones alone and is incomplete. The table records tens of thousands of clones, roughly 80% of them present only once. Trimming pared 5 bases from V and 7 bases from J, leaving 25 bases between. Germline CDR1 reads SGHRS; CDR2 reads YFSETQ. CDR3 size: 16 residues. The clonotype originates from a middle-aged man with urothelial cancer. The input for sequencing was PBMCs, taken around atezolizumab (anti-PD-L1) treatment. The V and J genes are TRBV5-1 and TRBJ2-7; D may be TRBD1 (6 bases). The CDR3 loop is CASSYRDRMILGEQYF. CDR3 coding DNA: TGCGCCAGCAGTTACAGGGATAGGATGATATTGGGGGAGCAGTACTTC.